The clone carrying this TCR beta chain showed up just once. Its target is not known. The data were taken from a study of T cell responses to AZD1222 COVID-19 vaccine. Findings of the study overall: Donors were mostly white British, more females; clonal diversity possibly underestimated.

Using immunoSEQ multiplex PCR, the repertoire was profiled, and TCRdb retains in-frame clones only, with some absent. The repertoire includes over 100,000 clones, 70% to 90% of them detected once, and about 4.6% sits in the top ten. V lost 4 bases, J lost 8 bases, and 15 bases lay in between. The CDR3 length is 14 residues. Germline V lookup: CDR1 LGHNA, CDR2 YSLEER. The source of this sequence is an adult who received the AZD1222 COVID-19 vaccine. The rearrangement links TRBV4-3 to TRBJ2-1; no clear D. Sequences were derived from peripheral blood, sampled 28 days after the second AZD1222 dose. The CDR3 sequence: CASSRGPLGDEQFF. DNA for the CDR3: TGCGCCAGCAGCCGCGGACCCCTTGGGGATGAGCAGTTCTTC.